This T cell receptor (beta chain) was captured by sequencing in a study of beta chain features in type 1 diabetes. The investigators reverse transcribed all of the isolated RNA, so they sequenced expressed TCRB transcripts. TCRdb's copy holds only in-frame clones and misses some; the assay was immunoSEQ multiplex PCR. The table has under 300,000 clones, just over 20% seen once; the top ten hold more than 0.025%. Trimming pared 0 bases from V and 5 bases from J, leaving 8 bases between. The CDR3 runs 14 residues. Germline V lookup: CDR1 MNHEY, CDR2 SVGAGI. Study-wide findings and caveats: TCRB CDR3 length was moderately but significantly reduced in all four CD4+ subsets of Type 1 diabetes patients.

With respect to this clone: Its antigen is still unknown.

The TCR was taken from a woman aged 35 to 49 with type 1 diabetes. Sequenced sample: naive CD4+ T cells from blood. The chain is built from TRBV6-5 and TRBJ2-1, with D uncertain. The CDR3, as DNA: TGTGCCAGCAGTTACTCCCAGTCGAACAATGAGCAGTTCTTC. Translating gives CASSYSQSNNEQFF.